The present entry profiles one T cell receptor (beta chain) with its context. Its antigen is still unknown. The primer mix had 60 Vbeta and 13 Jbeta primers. The protocol was immunoSEQ multiplex PCR, while the TCRdb copy is restricted to in-frame clones and leaves out a portion. Its table records 20,000 or so clones. V gave up 6 bases and J gave up 3 bases, with 9 bases separating them. The CDR3 covers 11 residues. Germline V CDR1 and CDR2: DFQATT, SNEGSKA (reference sequence). These data are taken from a study of cytomegalovirus exposure and HLA in healthy donors. Study-wide points: With later analysis, a missense DCLRE1C variant became linked to TCR beta V- and J-gene trimming. Owing to their indistinguishability, certain V segments, notably TRBV6-2 and TRBV6-3, were excluded.

This rearrangement joins TRBV20-1 to TRBJ2-7; no firm D call. This sequence originates from a man in his 60s in good health and CMV-seropositive. Sample: PBMCs. The CDR3 nucleotides are TGCAGTGCAGCGTCCAGCTACGAGCAGTACTTC. This gives the protein CSAASSYEQYF.